This is a list of T cell receptor beta chains from one sample in a study of blood T cell repertoires in COVID-19. The assay was immunoSEQ multiplex PCR, and TCRdb's table has in-frame clones only and misses some. The data show about 100,000 clones, approximately 90% seen once. The sample consisted of peripheral blood. All receptors derive from a man aged 45 to 65 with active COVID-19. Both conserved end residues are trimmed from each CDR3. Rows may omit the clone size; those that give it use once, few, many or a size class.

ASRRTGSMNTEAF TRBV27 once
ASSHGTGDQETQY TRBV5-1 few
ASSSRGRTFSTDTQY TRBV7-2 once
ASSSGQGLAEAF TRBV13 .
ASSKNRGTGFIQY TRBV6-6 .
ASSRRQGAETGELF TRBV18 .
ASIWGGTEAF TRBV12-3/TRBV12-4 .
ASREGQGDSPLH TRBV4-2 once
ASSFRTGSYNEQF TRBV18 .
ASSLDPGPYGYT TRBV11-2 .
ASSPRGGLSEQF TRBV7-2 once
ASSRGEMNTEAF TRBV18 .
ASSQSRGRKAF TRBV3-1/TRBV3-2 .
ASSLSTGRSNEQF TRBV7-9 .
ASSPNTGDTEAF TRBV18 .
ASHGGVSSYNEQF TRBV6-5 .
ASSFNVGAQVEAF TRBV5-1 .
ASSIPPPSIQY TRBV7-9 few
ASSSTLSVEAF TRBV13 .
ASSQDRAYEQY TRBV4-1 .
ASSQAGGTDTQY TRBV4-2 .
ATSDSRLASTDTQY TRBV24-1 .
ASSSGLAVNEQF TRBV27 .
ASSQRLVSTDTQY TRBV16 .
ASSYTGYNDEQY TRBV6-6 .
ASSGDSTEAF TRBV2 many
ASSLDTTNTEAF TRBV5-1 once